This T cell receptor beta chain appears in the sequencing data of a study of T cells in Graves' hyperthyroidism and ophthalmopathy. Findings and caveats of the study: From stable hyperthyroidism, ophthalmopathy was set apart by a 13 V-J model.

Concerning this clonotype itself: Antigen unknown.

TCR beta CDR3 regions were amplified from RNA. A set of HTBI primers served as the primers for a first-round RT-PCR of the TCR CDR3. TCRdb independently ran MiXCR on the multiplex PCR reads; one entry per CDR3 protein. This sample has around 760,000 distinct CDR3 sequences, with under 45% found just once. In patients aged 18 to 65, hyperthyroidism was newly diagnosed, with duration under 2 months. Not enrolled were patients with uncontrolled infection, other autoimmune disease, pregnancy or lactation. Clinical symptoms, serum thyroxine and TRAb, thyroid ultrasound and orbital computed tomography were used for the diagnoses. The CDR3 length is 16 residues. Germline CDR1 and CDR2: SGHTA and FQGNSA. V lost 4 bases and J lost 4; bases outside the gene matches: 7.

This chain joins TRBV7-2 and TRBJ1-1; 12 positions match TRBD1. The receptor was derived from a woman between 40 and 50 years old with Graves' hyperthyroidism. Sample: blood. The CDR3 sequence: CASSYRGQGASTEAFF. The CDR3 DNA is TGTGCCAGCAGCTACCGGGGACAGGGGGCGAGCACTGAAGCTTTCTTT.